The text below deals with one T cell receptor beta chain. This sample was included in a study of blood T cell repertoires in COVID-19. The overall study: Donors in the United States, Italy and Spain gave samples during acute or convalescent COVID-19. In each case, the material was cDNA or gDNA derived from T cells, B-cell-depleted T cells, or PBMCs.

Original analysis: Using reference gene primer amplification, nucleated cell counts were estimated. Using immunoSEQ multiplex PCR, the repertoire was profiled, and TCRdb retains in-frame clones only, with some absent. V and J calls and clone size are copied from that table; D and trimming were computed from the DNA. The sample contains 84,000 or so clones, around 80% of which appear only once. With V trimmed by 5 bases and J by 11 bases, 11 bases remained unmatched. The CDR3 loop spans 13 amino acids. In germline, CDR1 is MDHEN, CDR2 SYDVKM. Material for sequencing was peripheral blood. The V gene is TRBV28, the J gene TRBJ1-1, with 7 bases that match TRBD1. This TCR was recovered from a man between 65 and 85 years old with acute or convalescent COVID-19. CDR3 bases: TGTGCCAGCAGTCCCAGGGGGGTTCCGATCGCTTTCTTT. It yields the protein CASSPRGVPIAFF.